Included here is one T cell receptor beta chain sequence, with context. Its antigen is currently unknown. This entry is derived from a study of long-term antiretroviral therapy in people with HIV. In the study overall: The study's earliest collections predate the 2015 immediate-ART recommendation by about a decade. The study's findings and limits: All time points showed a repertoire dominated by clones expanded before ART.

A v3.0 immunoSEQ assay was performed at survey level. Repertoires were generated with immunoSEQ multiplex PCR, while TCRdb's copy carries only in-frame clones and drops some. The repertoire holds 20,000 to 25,000 clones, with roughly 83% as singletons. Germline values: CDR1 MNHNS, CDR2 SASEGT. CDR3 size: 13 residues. V shed 7 bases and J shed 1 base, with 10 bases lying between them. HIV-positive participants were all treated in the United States. The receptor was isolated from a woman between 35 and 50 years old with HIV. The chain combines TRBV6-1 with TRBJ1-1; possible D gene TRBD1, 6 bases. The sequencing here drew on unsorted PBMCs, taken 1.2 years after starting antiretroviral therapy. The CDR3 DNA reads as TGTGCCAGCACGACAGGTAGGAACACTGAAGCTTTCTTT. It codes for CASTTGRNTEAFF.